The present T cell receptor (beta chain) was sequenced within a study of blood T cell repertoires in COVID-19. Sequenced by immunoSEQ multiplex PCR; TCRdb stores in-frame clones only, minus some. The sample shows a few hundred thousand clones, just under 90% of them seen only once. The CDR3 is 15 residues long. Germline CDR1 reads LNHDA; CDR2 reads SQIVND (reference sequence). Between the trimmed V and J ends, which lost 4 bases and 4 bases, there was a span of 16 bases. This TCR was recovered from a woman in her 30s who had recovered from COVID-19. The sample consisted of PBMCs or T cells enriched from blood (not recorded which). The V call is TRBV19, the J call TRBJ2-5, with D possibly TRBD1 on 6 matching bases. CDR3 sequence: CASSTQGSRGETQYF. The CDR3 DNA sequence: TGTGCCAGTAGTACGCAGGGGTCTCGGGGAGAGACCCAGTACTTC.